This T cell receptor (beta chain) was captured in a study of technical replicates of blood from a handful of donors. Method: immunoSEQ multiplex PCR; TCRdb's copy keeps in-frame clones and lacks some. This sample yields under 100,000 clones, of which approximately 86% are seen a single time; roughly 4.5% belongs to the top ten. Material for sequencing was PBMCs. The sequence was collected from a human donor in good health. Some clones in this sample may be carry-over from other donors' samples.

As DNA, the CDR3 is TGTGCCAGCAGCGTAGACAGTAGTAAAAACTATGGCTACACCTTC. Translation gives CASSVDSSKNYGYTF. The chain carries TRBV9 and TRBJ1-2; the D is unclear. The V end lost 0 bases, the J end lost 2 bases, and 11 bases lay between the germline ends. This CDR3 comprises 15 residues. Germline CDR1 SGDLS, CDR2 YYNGEE. Full variable domain (outside the CDR3, taken from reference TRBV9 and TRBJ1-2): DSGVTQTPKHLITATGQRVTLRCSPRSGDLSVYWYQQSLDQGLQFLIQYYNGEERAKGNILERFSAQQFPDLHSELNLSSLELGDSALYFCASSVDSSKNYGYTFGSGTRLTVV.